This entry features one T cell receptor (beta chain) sequence. Some clones are missing from TCRdb's copy, which holds only in-frame ones; the method was immunoSEQ multiplex PCR. Of approximately 290,000 clones in the sample, over 75% were seen once. The data originate from a study of blood T cell repertoires in COVID-19. Sequencing was carried out using peripheral blood. The receptor comes from a woman aged 60-70 years with acute or convalescent COVID-19.

This CDR3 reads CASSLDPGVGYTF. In nucleotides, the CDR3 is TGTGCCAGCAGCTTAGATCCGGGGGTTGGCTACACCTTC. The J gene is TRBJ1-2, the V gene TRBV11-3; maybe TRBD1 (5 bases). V was cut by 0 bases and J by 7 bases, with 9 bases left in between. Germline CDR1 reads SGHNT; CDR2 reads YENEEA. The CDR3 totals 13 residues.